The 30 T cell receptor beta chains below come from one sample, sequenced in a study of T cells after posttransplantation cyclophosphamide. Treatment was busulfan-fludarabine conditioning, a marrow graft, and cyclophosphamide on days +3 and +4. Profiled with immunoSEQ multiplex PCR; TCRdb holds only in-frame clones, not every one. The table lists 3,200 or so clones, with no singletons. Sequencing used PBMCs, obtained 84 days after allogeneic stem cell transplant with posttransplant cyclophosphamide. These receptors were collected from a female patient aged 40-49 years who received an allogeneic stem cell transplant from a related donor, was CMV-positive, and had no GVHD. Part of the T cell pool may stem from the graft donor.

This clone came up many times. V gene TRBV25-1 combines with J gene TRBJ1-1; tentatively, D is TRBD1 (5 bases). CDR3 size: 15 residues. V lost 3 bases and J 0 bases, leaving 11 bases between the germline ends. Germline-derived CDR1 and CDR2 are MGHDK and SYGVNS. In DNA, the CDR3 is TGTGCCAGCAGTGAGTTACAGGCCTTGAACACTGAAGCTTTCTTT. Amino acid sequence: CASSELQALNTEAFF. The entire variable domain, with the rest obtained from reference TRBV25-1 and TRBJ1-1, is as follows: EADIYQTPRYLVIGTGKKITLECSQTMGHDKMYWYQQDPGMELHLIHYSYGVNSTEKGDLSSESTVSRIRTEHFPLTLESARPSHTSQYLCASSELQALNTEAFFGQGTRLTVV.

This clone was seen repeatedly, ten times or more. This sequence joins TRBV5-1 and TRBJ2-2, with a weak D call TRBD1 (5 bases). The CDR3 totals 15 residues. The V gene lost 1 base and the J gene lost 1 base, with 8 bases spanning the gap. CDR1 and CDR2 (germline): SGHRS, YFSETQ. DNA of the CDR3: TGCGCCAGCAGCTTGTCTCAGGGGAACACCGGGGAGCTGTTTTTT. Translation: CASSLSQGNTGELFF.

The V and J genes are TRBV9 and TRBJ2-7; the D gene is possibly TRBD1 (6 bases). The length of the CDR3 is 15 residues. Germline CDR1 is SGDLS and CDR2 is YYNGEE. The CDR3: CAFFFKQGTAYEQYF. As DNA, the CDR3 is TGTGCTTTTTTTTTCAAGCAGGGGACGGCATACGAGCAGTACTTC.

This clone was recorded many times. This rearrangement joins TRBV6-5 to TRBJ2-5, with D possibly being TRBD1 (6 bases). This CDR3 is built from 15 residues. The germline CDR1 and CDR2 sequences are MNHEY and SVGAGI. Deletions cut 4 bases from V and 1 base from J, with 13 bases between. Here the CDR3 reads CASSSGEGSQETQYF. The CDR3 coding sequence is TGTGCCAGCAGTTCAGGGGAAGGAAGCCAAGAGACCCAGTACTTC.

This sequence joins TRBV19 and TRBJ1-5; 9 bases match TRBD1. The junction had 7 bases not matched to a gene; V was cut back by 4 bases and J by 9 bases. Germline-derived CDR1 and CDR2 are LNHDA and SQIVND (reference sequence). CDR3 length: 14 residues. CDR3 region: CASSSTGGGGPQHF. In nucleotides, the CDR3 is TGTGCCAGTAGTAGCACAGGGGGCGGTGGGCCCCAGCATTTT.

This clone was seen ten or more times. The rearrangement joins TRBV18 to TRBJ1-1; 8 bases fit TRBD1. Germline lookup yields CDR1 KGHSH and CDR2 LQKENI. With 6 bases clipped from V and 4 bases from J, the junction kept 4 bases outside the gene matches. There are 13 residues in the CDR3. CDR3 in DNA: TGTGCCAGCTCCCAGACAGGGGCCACTGAAGCTTTCTTT. Its protein is CASSQTGATEAFF.

V is TRBV2 and J is TRBJ1-4; TRBD1 might be the D (6 bases). Germline CDR1 and CDR2: SNHLY and FYNNEI. The CDR3 extends over 14 amino acids. V was pared by 6 bases and J by 8 bases, with 16 bases between. The CDR3 loop reads CASSLATGSEKLFF. The CDR3 DNA sequence: TGTGCCAGCAGCTTAGCTACAGGGTCCGAAAAACTGTTTTTT.

This clone is labeled medium-sized. The rearrangement joins TRBV7-6 to TRBJ1-2, with 9 nucleotides matching TRBD1. The CDR3 totals 15 residues. V shed 1 base, J shed 4 bases, and the junction held 4 bases outside the gene matches. The germline V gene has CDR1 SGHVS and CDR2 FNYEAQ. The CDR3 nucleotides read TGTGCCAGCAGCTTAGGGACAGGGGACCGCTATGGCTACACCTTC. Its protein is CASSLGTGDRYGYTF.

The CDR3 reads CASSLSGHSNQPQHF. DNA for the CDR3: TGTGCCAGCAGTTTGTCAGGGCACAGCAATCAGCCCCAGCATTTT. The chain has TRBV27 and TRBJ1-5, with a tentative D call TRBD1 (5 bases). Germline V lookup: CDR1 MNHEY, CDR2 SMNVEV (reference sequence). The V end was cut by 3 bases, the J end by 1 base, with 10 bases between. The CDR3 extends over 15 amino acids.

This clone was picked up many times. This rearrangement joins TRBV29-1 to TRBJ2-1; tentative D call: TRBD1 (6 bases). The germline gives CDR1 SQVTM, CDR2 ANQGSEA. V lost 2 bases, J lost 10 bases, and 18 bases lay in between. The CDR3 is 14 amino acids. The CDR3 reads CSVELYFQGNEQFF. CDR3 nucleotides: TGCAGCGTTGAATTGTATTTTCAGGGGAACGAGCAGTTCTTC.

By its share, this clone is medium-sized. The gene calls are TRBV28 and TRBJ1-1; D ambiguous. V lost 7 bases to trimming and J lost 0 bases, with 12 bases between them. The CDR3 is 14 amino acids. Germline V gene sequence: CDR1 MDHEN, CDR2 SYDVKM. The CDR3 DNA sequence: TGTGCCAGCACGGGGAGGGCAATGAACACTGAAGCTTTCTTT. Its translation: CASTGRAMNTEAFF.

In its sample, this clone was seen a few times. The rearrangement uses TRBV6-6 and TRBJ2-2, with D hard to call. Between the trimmed V and J ends, which lost 8 bases and 6 bases, there was a span of 10 bases. The length of the CDR3 is 12 residues. Germline V lookup: CDR1 MNHNY, CDR2 SVGAGI (reference sequence). The CDR3 DNA is TGTGCCAGCGAAGAGGCCCCCGGGGAGCTGTTTTTT. Protein sequence: CASEEAPGELFF.

This clone was seen at least ten times. This chain uses TRBV7-9 with TRBJ2-7; TRBD1 matches 8 bases. The junction had 9 bases not matched to a gene; V was cut back by 5 bases and J by 6 bases. The CDR3 sequence is 14 residues long. The germline CDR1 and CDR2 sequences are SEHNR and FQNEAQ (reference sequence). The CDR3 loop reads CASSPLATGAEQYF. The CDR3 DNA is TGTGCCAGCAGCCCTCTTGCGACAGGGGCCGAGCAGTACTTC.

This clone has ten or more counts. CDR3 coding DNA: TGTGCCAGCAGTATCGGCGGCCCTGAAGCTTTCTTT. Translating gives CASSIGGPEAFF. The chain uses TRBV6-5 and TRBJ1-1, with D uncertain. The CDR3 is 12 amino acids. Germline loops: CDR1 MNHEY, CDR2 SVGAGI. V was trimmed by 5 bases and J by 6 bases, leaving 10 bases between them.

At least ten counts were recorded for this clone. The chain joins TRBV7-8 to TRBJ2-1, with D possibly TRBD1 on 7 matching bases. This CDR3 is built from 14 residues. Germline lookup yields CDR1 SGHVS and CDR2 FQNEAQ. V dropped 8 bases and J dropped 7 bases, with 18 bases sitting between them. The CDR3 nucleotides are TGTGCCAGCTATGGGCAGGGGGGATTGAATGAGCAGTTCTTC. Its translation: CASYGQGGLNEQFF.

The V gene is TRBV7-8, the J gene TRBJ2-5, with unresolved D. The CDR3 contains 12 residues. CDR1 SGHVS and CDR2 FQNEAQ come from the germline V gene. V was clipped by 2 bases and J by 5 bases, with 6 bases between them. The DNA of the CDR3 is TGTGCCAGCAGCTTATATTTGGAGACCCAGTACTTC. This codes for CASSLYLETQYF.

This clone was observed at least ten times. This sequence joins TRBV29-1 and TRBJ1-1, with unresolved D. This CDR3 contains 12 residues. The germline V gene encodes CDR1 SQVTM and CDR2 ANQGSEA. V was pared by 3 bases and J by 0 bases, with 5 bases between. This CDR3 reads CSVEQLNTEAFF. The CDR3 DNA reads as TGCAGCGTTGAGCAGTTGAACACTGAAGCTTTCTTT.

This clone was detected ten times or more. The chain combines TRBV27 with TRBJ2-2; TRBD1 matches 7 bases. This CDR3 is 17 amino acids long. After removal of 3 bases from V and 0 bases from J, the junction contained 7 bases not matched to a gene. Germline V lookup: CDR1 MNHEY, CDR2 SMNVEV (reference sequence). The CDR3 sequence: CASSFLRQGPNTGELFF. Written as DNA, the CDR3 is TGTGCCAGCAGTTTCCTCCGACAGGGCCCGAACACCGGGGAGCTGTTTTTT.

This clone was counted at least ten times. V is TRBV19 and J is TRBJ2-3; D is possibly TRBD2 (6 bases). In germline, CDR1 is LNHDA, CDR2 SQIVND (reference sequence). With 0 bases removed from V and 7 bases from J, the gap between germline ends came to 11 bases. This CDR3 comprises 14 residues. The CDR3 nucleotides are TGTGCCAGTAGTATAGATCGCGGGGTGAATACGCAGTATTTT. Translated, it gives CASSIDRGVNTQYF. The complete variable domain, with remaining parts taken from reference TRBV19 and TRBJ2-3, reads DGGITQSPKYLFRKEGQNVTLSCEQNLNHDAMYWYRQDPGQGLRLIYYSQIVNDFQKGDIAEGYSVSREKKESFPLTVTSAQKNPTAFYLCASSIDRGVNTQYFGPGTRLTVL.

J is TRBJ1-1 and V is TRBV5-1, with a possible D match to TRBD1 (6 bases). CDR3 length: 15 amino acids. V was cut by 0 bases and J by 1 base, with 10 bases left in between. The germline gives CDR1 SGHRS, CDR2 YFSETQ. CDR3 bases: TGCGCCAGCAGCTTGGGTGGGGGCAGGAACACTGAAGCTTTCTTT. This encodes CASSLGGGRNTEAFF.

This clone has ten or more counts. This chain joins TRBV5-6 and TRBJ1-4; D perhaps matches TRBD1 (5 bases). The CDR3 length is 13 residues. Germline V gene sequence: CDR1 SGHDT, CDR2 YYEEEE. V was clipped by 5 bases and J by 6 bases, with 11 bases between them. The DNA for the CDR3 is TGTGCCAGCAGTTCCAGGGTCGATGAAAAACTGTTTTTT. Protein product: CASSSRVDEKLFF.

This clone was seen a few times. The genes are TRBV7-3 and TRBJ2-3, with 11 nucleotides matching TRBD2. The CDR3 extends over 16 amino acids. With 5 bases clipped from V and 3 bases from J, the junction kept 7 bases outside the gene matches. Germline V gene sequence: CDR1 SGHTA, CDR2 FQGTGA. The CDR3 nucleotides are TGTGCCAGCAGCAGCAATAGCGGGGGGGGGACAGATACGCAGTATTTT. Translating it yields CASSSNSGGGTDTQYF.

This clone showed up many times. V usage is TRBV5-1 and J usage is TRBJ1-3; 7 nucleotides line up with TRBD1. This CDR3 spans 16 amino acids. V lost 4 bases and J lost 0; bases outside the gene matches: 7. Germline V gene data show CDR1 as SGHRS and CDR2 as YFSETQ. The DNA for the CDR3 is TGCGCCAGCAGCCTAGGGGACAGCCTCTCTGGAAACACCATATATTTT. Encoded protein: CASSLGDSLSGNTIYF. The full variable domain, with the rest looked up from reference TRBV5-1 and TRBJ1-3, is KAGVTQTPRYLIKTRGQQVTLSCSPISGHRSVSWYQQTPGQGLQFLFEYFSETQRNKGNFPGRFSGRQFSNSRSEMNVSTLELGDSALYLCASSLGDSLSGNTIYFGEGSWLTVV.

The table lists this clone with many counts. The chain carries TRBV6-5 and TRBJ2-7; 8 positions agree with TRBD1. V shed 5 bases and J 5 bases; nucleotides not matched to a gene: 8. There are 14 residues in the CDR3. The germline V gene has CDR1 MNHEY and CDR2 SVGAGI. The CDR3 here is CASSNTGGSDEQYF. CDR3 in DNA: TGTGCCAGCAGTAACACAGGGGGTTCGGACGAGCAGTACTTC.

This clone was detected many times. The gene calls are TRBV11-1 and TRBJ2-7; 11 bases fit TRBD2. Trimming removed 3 bases from V and 0 bases from J; junction bases left unmatched: 1. Germline CDR1 reads SGHAT; CDR2 reads FQDESV (reference sequence). The CDR3 sequence is 15 residues long. CDR3 nucleotides: TGTGCCAGCAGCTTTAGCGGGGGGGCCTCCTACGAGCAGTACTTC. As protein: CASSFSGGASYEQYF.

This clone was detected ten times or more. This rearrangement joins TRBV10-3 to TRBJ1-1, with 7 bases lining up with TRBD1. The CDR3 is made up of 18 amino acids. CDR1 ENHRY and CDR2 SYGVKD come from the germline V gene. V was clipped by 0 bases and J by 0 bases; unmatched bases: 10. The CDR3 coding sequence is TGTGCCATCAGTGAGTCCAGTGCAGGGGGGCCATTGAACACTGAAGCTTTCTTT. This codes for CAISESSAGGPLNTEAFF.

This clone was seen ten or more times. The chain is built from TRBV7-3 and TRBJ2-1, with D possibly being TRBD1 (6 bases). The CDR3 covers 13 residues. The V end was cut by 4 bases, the J end by 8 bases, with 12 bases between. Germline assignment: CDR1 SGHTA and CDR2 FQGTGA. CDR3 loop: CASSSVGADEQFF. CDR3 sequence (DNA): TGTGCCAGCAGCTCCGTGGGGGCGGATGAGCAGTTCTTC.

This clone occurred a few times. The chain carries TRBV5-6 and TRBJ2-7; 9 bases match TRBD2. V was clipped by 4 bases and J by 5 bases; unmatched bases: 7. The CDR3 totals 14 residues. Germline assignment: CDR1 SGHDT and CDR2 YYEEEE. The chain's CDR3 is CASSRGVAGDEQYF. DNA for the CDR3: TGTGCCAGCAGCCGGGGAGTAGCGGGGGACGAGCAGTACTTC.

In this sample, this clone turned up many times. The chain employs TRBV10-3 and TRBJ2-5; D is perhaps TRBD1 (5 bases). The CDR3 contains 15 residues. V gave up 0 bases and J gave up 4 bases, with 12 bases separating them. Germline V gene sequence: CDR1 ENHRY, CDR2 SYGVKD. Here the CDR3 DNA reads TGTGCCATCAGTGAGTCGAGGCAGGGAACAGAGACCCAGTACTTC. Translating gives CAISESRQGTETQYF.

This clone was picked up many times. The rearrangement links TRBV18 to TRBJ2-7; 7 bases are a match to TRBD1. V lost 3 bases to trimming and J lost 1 base; unmatched junction nucleotides: 3. The CDR3 extends over 14 amino acids. Germline V gives CDR1 KGHSH, CDR2 LQKENI. CDR3 amino acids: CASSPNRGSYEQYF. The CDR3 nucleotides read TGTGCCAGCTCACCGAACAGGGGATCCTACGAGCAGTACTTC.